This TCR beta chain derives from a study of vaccination effects on CD4 cells after COVID-19. Turning to the study itself: Approximately 2 million PBMC per well received approximately 10 IU/ml IL-2 and around 9.8 ug/ml peptides in culture.

Using immunoSEQ multiplex PCR, the repertoire was profiled, and TCRdb retains in-frame clones only, with some absent. This repertoire shows 35,000 to 55,000 clones, approximately 72% found once; its top ten account for roughly a tenth. CDR3 length equals 13 residues. V gave up 4 bases and J gave up 6 bases, with 13 bases separating them. CDR1 and CDR2 from the germline V gene are LNHDA and SQIVND (reference sequence). Cultured cells yielded isolated CD4+ T cells after around 9 days. Each person got two doses of an mRNA SARS-CoV-2 vaccine, BNT162b2 or mRNA-1273. Whole-study findings and limits: Substantial clonal contraction characterized both infection- and vaccine-induced clones late after vaccination. Healthy vaccinees' vaccine-induced clones included only 1 of 255 that recognized common cold coronaviruses.

A note on this clone: The target antigen is unknown.

This specimen was CD4+ T cells from PBMCs cultured without peptide, taken after COVID-19 vaccination. This receptor was obtained from a human donor who received a COVID-19 vaccine. The V call is TRBV19, the J call TRBJ2-7; weak D call: TRBD2 (6 bases). CDR3 loop: CASSTTRQSEQYF. In DNA, the CDR3 is TGTGCCAGTAGTACGACTAGGCAGAGCGAGCAGTACTTC.